Each of the 5 T cell receptor beta chains below was sequenced from the same sample in a study of beta chain features in type 1 diabetes. The study, taken as a whole, reports: Among patients with Type 1 diabetes, TCRB CDR3s were moderately but significantly shorter in every one of the four CD4+ subsets.

Of the isolated RNA, all was reverse transcribed, and so the sequenced material was expressed TCRB transcripts. Profiling relied on immunoSEQ multiplex PCR, and the TCRdb table lists in-frame clones only, not all of them. The repertoire holds about 340,000 clones, 13% seen once, with 0.013% to 0.015% in the top ten. These receptors have no identified antigens. Sequencing used naive CD4+ T cells from blood. These receptors were obtained from a woman between 18 and 30 years old with type 1 diabetes.

This clone occurred a few times. V gene TRBV7-2 combines with J gene TRBJ2-7, with a tentative D call TRBD2 (6 bases). This CDR3 is 15 amino acids long. Germline CDR1 and CDR2: SGHTA and FQGNSA. The V end was cut by 0 bases, the J end by 3 bases, with 12 bases between. CDR3 nucleotide sequence: TGTGCCAGCAGCTTAGCTGGCGGGACCTTCTACGAGCAGTACGTC. Protein product: CASSLAGGTFYEQYV.

The V call is TRBV18, the J call TRBJ2-2; weak D call: TRBD2 (5 bases). Germline-derived CDR1 and CDR2 are KGHSH and LQKENI. The CDR3 has 13 amino acids. Trimming took off 3 bases at V and 4 bases at J, with 6 bases between the two ends. The CDR3 region is CASSPSGTGELFF. For the CDR3, the DNA is TGTGCCAGCTCACCGAGCGGCACCGGGGAGCTGTTTTTT. Supplemented by reference TRBV18 and TRBJ2-2, the full variable domain reads NAGVMQNPRHLVRRRGQEARLRCSPMKGHSHVYWYRQLPEEGLKFMVYLQKENIIDESGMPKERFSAEFPKEGPSILRIQQVVRGDSAAYFCASSPSGTGELFFGEGSRLTVL.

As concerns this clone: Other DNA sequences of this sample code for an identical CDR3. The V gene is TRBV28, the J gene TRBJ1-5, with D unresolved. The CDR3 extends over 12 amino acids. Germline V CDR1 and CDR2: MDHEN, SYDVKM. V lost 2 bases and J 6 bases, leaving 5 bases between the germline ends. CDR3 amino acids: CASSLGGQPQHF. The CDR3 DNA follows: TGTGCCAGCAGTTTAGGAGGTCAGCCCCAGCATTTT.

This clone was seen a handful of times. This chain joins TRBV10-3 and TRBJ1-1, with TRBD1 matching 7 bases. The CDR3 consists of 13 residues. CDR1 ENHRY and CDR2 SYGVKD come from the germline V gene. The junction had 8 bases not matched to a gene; V was cut back by 7 bases and J by 6 bases. The CDR3: CAINGQVGAEAFF. As DNA, the CDR3 is TGTGCCATCAACGGACAGGTGGGGGCTGAAGCTTTCTTT.

This clone was recorded a few times. V is TRBV27 and J is TRBJ2-1; tentative D call: TRBD1 (6 bases). The CDR3 runs to 13 residues. Trimming left V 5 bases short and J 7 bases short, with 12 bases between. Germline values: CDR1 MNHEY, CDR2 SMNVEV (reference sequence). The CDR3 spells CASSRGTGNEQFF. The CDR3, as DNA: TGTGCCAGCAGTAGGGGGACGGGGAATGAGCAGTTCTTC.